Listed below are T cell receptor beta chains from one sample, sequenced in a study of cytomegalovirus exposure and HLA in healthy donors. Sequenced by immunoSEQ multiplex PCR; TCRdb stores in-frame clones only, minus some. Of some 170,000 clones in the sample, about four fifths were seen once. Sequencing was done on a sample of PBMCs. These receptors originate from a female donor in good health and CMV-seronegative. CDR3s include the opening cysteine and the closing phenylalanine or tryptophan. D genes are given only for firm matches.

v_gene	len	j_gene	d_gene	CDR3aa
TRBV19	14	TRBJ2-2	-	CASSHGSPTGELFF
TRBV6-1	18	TRBJ2-7	TRBD2	CASREPLALAGGPGEQYF
TRBV6-1	14	TRBJ2-7	-	CASAAGHRLYEQYF
TRBV7-9	15	TRBJ1-1	-	CASNHQMGANTEAFF
TRBV7-8	16	TRBJ1-5	-	CASSLAGSGSEQPQHF
TRBV7-6	14	TRBJ2-1	-	CASSLGAGKNEQFF
TRBV28	14	TRBJ1-5	-	CASSYGNANQPQHF
TRBV2	12	TRBJ1-2	TRBD1	CASGGQGYGYTF
TRBV30	12	TRBJ2-7	-	CAWSRGGYEQYF
TRBV5-1	17	TRBJ2-7	-	CASSLPPPQGPSYEQYF
TRBV28	17	TRBJ2-1	TRBD2	CASSYQAGGPYMSEQFF
TRBV2	12	TRBJ1-5	TRBD1	CASTGGNQPQHF
TRBV5-1	14	TRBJ2-3	TRBD1	CASSGGTGPDTQYF
TRBV9	13	TRBJ1-1	-	CASSVGGDLEAFF
TRBV6-1	13	TRBJ1-5	TRBD1	CASGRDRDKPQHF
TRBV18	15	TRBJ1-2	-	CASSPLQSFNYGYTF
TRBV19	16	TRBJ2-2	TRBD1	CASSIAWTGGTGELFF
TRBV29-1	13	TRBJ2-7	-	CSVEVVQGYEQYF
TRBV5-1	15	TRBJ1-1	TRBD1	CASSPMTGYNTEAFF
TRBV28	12	TRBJ1-3	TRBD1	CASLQGVNTIYF
TRBV6-1	13	TRBJ2-3	-	CASRGSGVDTQYF
TRBV6-6	13	TRBJ1-2	-	CASSPDGNYGYTF
TRBV10-2	15	TRBJ2-5	TRBD2	CASSDGLAGVETQYF
TRBV7-9	12	TRBJ2-7	-	CSSSRGRDSVYF
TRBV11-3	15	TRBJ2-5	TRBD1	CASSSRWDSKETQYF
TRBV19	18	TRBJ1-1	TRBD1	CASSRDRGGGTMNTEAFF
TRBV7-9	16	TRBJ2-7	TRBD2	CASSLARVAGVYEQYF
TRBV15	18	TRBJ1-5	-	CATSGLDGGPTYNQPQHF
TRBV6-1	16	TRBJ2-7	TRBD1	CASRERGQGHIYEQYF
TRBV11-3	12	TRBJ2-1	-	CASSLVNNEQFF
TRBV10-3	13	TRBJ2-2	-	CAIRVNQSGELFF
TRBV7-2	15	TRBJ1-5	-	CASSLGGVSNQPQHF
TRBV13	13	TRBJ2-2	-	CASSQGQSGELFF
TRBV18	16	TRBJ1-1	TRBD1	CASSRNQGAENTEAFF
TRBV7-9	14	TRBJ2-5	-	CASSLGVVQETQYF
TRBV5-4	15	TRBJ1-2	-	CASSLSGGNNYGYTF
TRBV28	15	TRBJ2-7	TRBD2	CASSHLGEGPYEQYF
TRBV6-1	14	TRBJ1-1	-	CASSERGRSTEAFF
TRBV5-8	13	TRBJ2-5	TRBD1	CASRDDRGETQYF
TRBV7-3	16	TRBJ2-7	-	CASSLTGTTSSYEQYF
TRBV7-6	16	TRBJ2-5	TRBD1	CASSLVGRQGAQTQYF
TRBV5-1	15	TRBJ1-2	-	CASSLAGPKVDGYTF
TRBV29-1	13	TRBJ1-2	TRBD1	CSVEPQGARGYTF
TRBV2	16	TRBJ1-3	TRBD1	CASGPGTGGPGNTIYF
TRBV6-5	13	TRBJ2-7	TRBD1	CASSYGTGYEQYF
TRBV7-9	15	TRBJ2-1	TRBD2	CASSLGGLVKGEQFF
TRBV6-5	15	TRBJ1-6	-	CASSPITTQTKALHF
TRBV10-3	15	TRBJ2-3	-	CAISGFNTMGDTQYF
TRBV5-5	16	TRBJ2-7	TRBD1	CASSVAQTGGYYEQYF
TRBV5-1	13	TRBJ1-1	-	CASSLAGLSEAFF
TRBV9	15	TRBJ2-7	TRBD2	CASSASLAGSYEQYF
TRBV4-2	18	TRBJ1-6	TRBD1	CASSQDGGGGAGHSPLHF
TRBV5-5	13	TRBJ1-1	-	CASSQTGYTEAFF
TRBV10-3	17	TRBJ2-2	-	CAISESRQGWNTGELFF